This T cell receptor (beta chain) was profiled in a study of memory CD4+ T cells and cytomegalovirus serostatus. Study-wide findings and caveats: Each of approximately 63 CMV-associated TCRbeta sequences occurred in one to five individuals. CMV serostatus prediction reached median AUC around 0.95, or 0.9 with US-trained model.

The ends were cut back, 0 bases at V and 7 bases at J, with 10 bases in the middle. Germline V lookup: CDR1 SGDLS, CDR2 YYNGEE. This CDR3 is built from 13 residues. The sort gate was single viable CD3+CD4+CD8-CD45RO+ cells for memory CD4+ T cells. Authors' analysis steps: After removing out-of-frame reads, around 2 million distinct TCRbeta sequences remained. Produced via immunoSEQ multiplex PCR; TCRdb's table is partial and in-frame only. V and J calls and clone size come straight from that table; D and trimming were deduced from the DNA. The sample has around 44,000 clones, just under 80% seen once. On this clone itself: The target antigen is unknown.

Sequenced: memory CD4+ T cells from blood. This TCR was sampled from an adult in good health and CMV-seronegative. V usage is TRBV9 and J usage is TRBJ1-2, with D possibly matching TRBD1 (5 bases). CDR3 region: CASSVGGARGYTF. CDR3 nucleotides: TGTGCCAGCAGCGTAGGAGGGGCTCGTGGCTACACCTTC.